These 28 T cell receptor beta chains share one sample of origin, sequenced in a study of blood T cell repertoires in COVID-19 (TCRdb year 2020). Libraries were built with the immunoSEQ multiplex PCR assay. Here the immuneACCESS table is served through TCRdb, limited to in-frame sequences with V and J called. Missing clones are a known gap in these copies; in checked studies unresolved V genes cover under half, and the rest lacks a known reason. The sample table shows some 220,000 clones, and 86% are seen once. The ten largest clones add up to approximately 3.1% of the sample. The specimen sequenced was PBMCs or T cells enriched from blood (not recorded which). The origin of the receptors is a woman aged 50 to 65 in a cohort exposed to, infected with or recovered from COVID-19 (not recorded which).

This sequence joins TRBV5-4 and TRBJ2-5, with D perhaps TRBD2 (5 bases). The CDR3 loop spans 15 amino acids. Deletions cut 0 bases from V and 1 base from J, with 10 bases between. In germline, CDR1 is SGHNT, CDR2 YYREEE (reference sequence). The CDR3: CASSLDAGVQETQYF. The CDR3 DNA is TGTGCCAGCAGCTTGGACGCCGGGGTCCAAGAGACCCAGTACTTC.

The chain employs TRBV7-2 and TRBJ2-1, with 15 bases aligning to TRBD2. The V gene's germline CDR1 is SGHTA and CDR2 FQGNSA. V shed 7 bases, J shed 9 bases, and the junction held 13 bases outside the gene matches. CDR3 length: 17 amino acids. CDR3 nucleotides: TGTGCCAGCACATCGCTCCCGGGACTAGCGGGGGGCAGTGAGCAGTTCTTC. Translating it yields CASTSLPGLAGGSEQFF. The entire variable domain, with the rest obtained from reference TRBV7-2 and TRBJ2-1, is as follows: GAGVSQSPSNKVTEKGKDVELRCDPISGHTALYWYRQSLGQGLEFLIYFQGNSAPDKSGLPSDRFSAERTGGSVSTLTIQRTQQEDSAVYLCASTSLPGLAGGSEQFFGPGTRLTVL.

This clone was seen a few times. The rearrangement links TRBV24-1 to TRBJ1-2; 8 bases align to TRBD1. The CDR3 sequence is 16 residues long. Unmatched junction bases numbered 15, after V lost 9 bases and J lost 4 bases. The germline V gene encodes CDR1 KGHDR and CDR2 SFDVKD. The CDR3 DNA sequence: TGTGCCACCTTGCCCGAAGAGGCAGGGGGCATCTATGGCTACACCTTC. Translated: CATLPEEAGGIYGYTF.

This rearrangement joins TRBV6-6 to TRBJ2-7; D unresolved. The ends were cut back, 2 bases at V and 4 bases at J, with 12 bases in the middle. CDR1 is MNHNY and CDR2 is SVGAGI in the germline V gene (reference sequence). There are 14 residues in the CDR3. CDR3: CASSYGQLPYEQYF. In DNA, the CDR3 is TGTGCCAGCAGTTACGGGCAGCTTCCTTACGAGCAGTACTTC.

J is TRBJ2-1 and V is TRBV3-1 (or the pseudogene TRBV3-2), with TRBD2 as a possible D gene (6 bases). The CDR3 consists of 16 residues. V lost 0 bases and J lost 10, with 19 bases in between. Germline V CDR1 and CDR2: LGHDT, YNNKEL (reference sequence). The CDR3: CASSQEGGRAGGEQFF. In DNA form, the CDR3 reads TGTGCCAGCAGCCAAGAGGGGGGTCGGGCTGGAGGGGAGCAGTTCTTC.

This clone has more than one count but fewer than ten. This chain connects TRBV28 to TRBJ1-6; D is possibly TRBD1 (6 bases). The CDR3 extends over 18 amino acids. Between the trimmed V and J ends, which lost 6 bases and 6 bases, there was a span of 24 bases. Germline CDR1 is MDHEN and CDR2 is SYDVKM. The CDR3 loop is CASRGAYEQLTGNSPLHF. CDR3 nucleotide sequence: TGTGCCAGCAGGGGGGCTTACGAACAATTAACCGGTAATTCACCCCTCCACTTT.

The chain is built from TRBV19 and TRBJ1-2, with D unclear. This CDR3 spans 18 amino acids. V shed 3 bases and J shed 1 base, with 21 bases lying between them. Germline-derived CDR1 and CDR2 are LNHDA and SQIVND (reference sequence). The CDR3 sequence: CASSMLRPQTGGNYGYTF. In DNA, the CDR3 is TGTGCCAGTAGTATGCTTCGGCCGCAGACGGGAGGTAACTATGGCTACACCTTC.

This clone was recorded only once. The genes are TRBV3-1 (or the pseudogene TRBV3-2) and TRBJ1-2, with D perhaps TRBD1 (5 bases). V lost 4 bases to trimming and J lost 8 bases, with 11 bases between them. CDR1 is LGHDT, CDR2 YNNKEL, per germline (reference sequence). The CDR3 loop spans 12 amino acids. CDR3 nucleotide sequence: TGTGCCAGCAGCCCGGGGGGTCACGGCTACACCTTC. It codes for CASSPGGHGYTF.

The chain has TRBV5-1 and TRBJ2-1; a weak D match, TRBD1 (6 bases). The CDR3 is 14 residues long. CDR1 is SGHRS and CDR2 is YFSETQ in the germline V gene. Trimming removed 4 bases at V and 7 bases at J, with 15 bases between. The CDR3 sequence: CASSDLGGYNEQFF. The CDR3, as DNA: TGCGCCAGCAGCGACCTAGGGGGATATAATGAGCAGTTCTTC.

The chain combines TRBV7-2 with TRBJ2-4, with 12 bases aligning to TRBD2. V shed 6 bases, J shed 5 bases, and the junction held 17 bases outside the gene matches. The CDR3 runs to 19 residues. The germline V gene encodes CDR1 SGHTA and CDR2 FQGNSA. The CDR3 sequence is CASSLLAGGLPSPQNIQYF. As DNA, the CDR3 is TGTGCCAGCAGTCTTCTAGCGGGGGGGCTACCCTCCCCCCAAAACATTCAGTACTTC.

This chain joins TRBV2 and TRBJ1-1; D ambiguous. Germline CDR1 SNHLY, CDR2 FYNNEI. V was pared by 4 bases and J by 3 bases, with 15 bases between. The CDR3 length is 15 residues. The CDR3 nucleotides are TGTGCCAGCAGTGCAAGGCGGGGTGCGGACACTGAAGCTTTCTTT. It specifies CASSARRGADTEAFF.

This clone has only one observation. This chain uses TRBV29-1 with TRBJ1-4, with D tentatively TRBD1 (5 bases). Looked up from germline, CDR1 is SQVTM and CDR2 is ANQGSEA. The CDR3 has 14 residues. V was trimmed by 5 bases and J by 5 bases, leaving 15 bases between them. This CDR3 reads CSVSTGRGNEKLFF. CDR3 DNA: TGCAGCGTTTCAACGGGGCGGGGAAATGAAAAACTGTTTTTT.

This CDR3 reads CASSLSGGSGNTIYF. The CDR3 DNA reads TGTGCCAGCAGCTTATCGGGAGGCTCTGGAAACACCATATATTTT. The rearrangement uses TRBV7-6 and TRBJ1-3; D is unresolved. V gave up 2 bases and J gave up 0 bases, with 8 bases separating them. The germline CDR1 and CDR2 sequences are SGHVS and FNYEAQ. CDR3 length: 15 amino acids.

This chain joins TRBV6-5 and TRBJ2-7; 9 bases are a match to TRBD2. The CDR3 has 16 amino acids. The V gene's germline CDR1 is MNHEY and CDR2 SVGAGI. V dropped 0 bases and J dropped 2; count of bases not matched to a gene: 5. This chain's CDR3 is CASSYSVSSGAYEQYF. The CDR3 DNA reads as TGTGCCAGCAGTTACTCGGTATCTAGCGGGGCCTACGAGCAGTACTTC.

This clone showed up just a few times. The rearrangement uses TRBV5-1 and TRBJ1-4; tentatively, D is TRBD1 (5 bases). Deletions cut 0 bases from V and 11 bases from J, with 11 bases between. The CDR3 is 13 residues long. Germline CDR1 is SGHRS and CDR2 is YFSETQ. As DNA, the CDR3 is TGCGCCAGCAGCTTGGGTCAGGGAGGGAAACTGTTTTTT. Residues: CASSLGQGGKLFF.

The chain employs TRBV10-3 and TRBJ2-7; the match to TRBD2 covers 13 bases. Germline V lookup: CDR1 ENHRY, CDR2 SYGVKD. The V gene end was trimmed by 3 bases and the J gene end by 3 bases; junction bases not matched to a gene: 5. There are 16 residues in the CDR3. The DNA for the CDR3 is TGTGCCATCAGTGACGGACTAGCGGGAGCCATCTACGAGCAGTACTTC. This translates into CAISDGLAGAIYEQYF.

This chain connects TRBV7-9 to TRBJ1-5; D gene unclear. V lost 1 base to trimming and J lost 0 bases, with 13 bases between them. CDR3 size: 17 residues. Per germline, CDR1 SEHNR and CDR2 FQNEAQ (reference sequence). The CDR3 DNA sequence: TGTGCCAGCAGCTTAGGGCGGTCGTCAGATAGCAATCAGCCCCAGCATTTT. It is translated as CASSLGRSSDSNQPQHF.

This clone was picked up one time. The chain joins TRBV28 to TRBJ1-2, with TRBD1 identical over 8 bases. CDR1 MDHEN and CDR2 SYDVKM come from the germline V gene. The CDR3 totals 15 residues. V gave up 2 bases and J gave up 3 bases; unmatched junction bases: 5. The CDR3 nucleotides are TGTGCCAGCAGTTTAGGACAGGGTCTTGACTATGGCTACACCTTC. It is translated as CASSLGQGLDYGYTF.

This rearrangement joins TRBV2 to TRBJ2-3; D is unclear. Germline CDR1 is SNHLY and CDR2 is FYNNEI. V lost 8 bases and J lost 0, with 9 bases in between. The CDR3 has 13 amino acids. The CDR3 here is CASWRYSTDTQYF. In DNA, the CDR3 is TGTGCCAGCTGGCGGTATAGCACAGATACGCAGTATTTT.

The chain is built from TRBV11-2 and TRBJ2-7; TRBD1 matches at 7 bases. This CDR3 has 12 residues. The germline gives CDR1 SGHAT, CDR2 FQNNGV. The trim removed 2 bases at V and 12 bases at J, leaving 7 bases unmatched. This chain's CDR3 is CASSLIDRERYF. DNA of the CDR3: TGTGCCAGCAGCTTAATAGACAGGGAACGGTACTTC.

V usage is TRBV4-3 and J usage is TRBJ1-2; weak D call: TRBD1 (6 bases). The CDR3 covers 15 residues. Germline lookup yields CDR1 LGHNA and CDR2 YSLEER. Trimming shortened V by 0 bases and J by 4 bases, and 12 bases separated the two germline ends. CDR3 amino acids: CASSQDAGAGYGYTF. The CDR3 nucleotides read TGCGCCAGCAGCCAAGATGCGGGGGCGGGCTATGGCTACACCTTC.

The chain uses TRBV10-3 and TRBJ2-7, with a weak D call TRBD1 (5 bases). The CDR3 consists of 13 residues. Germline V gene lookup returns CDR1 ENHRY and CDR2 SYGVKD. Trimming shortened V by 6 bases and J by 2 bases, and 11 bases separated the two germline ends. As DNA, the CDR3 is TGTGCCATCAGGTCGGACACAACCTACGAGCAGTACTTC. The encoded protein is CAIRSDTTYEQYF.

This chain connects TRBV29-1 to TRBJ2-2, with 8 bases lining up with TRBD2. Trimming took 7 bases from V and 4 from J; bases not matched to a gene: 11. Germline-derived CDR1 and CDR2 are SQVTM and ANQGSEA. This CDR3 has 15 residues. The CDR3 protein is CSGQTSGGGTGELFF. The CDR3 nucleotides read TGCAGCGGCCAAACGTCCGGGGGGGGCACCGGGGAGCTGTTTTTT.

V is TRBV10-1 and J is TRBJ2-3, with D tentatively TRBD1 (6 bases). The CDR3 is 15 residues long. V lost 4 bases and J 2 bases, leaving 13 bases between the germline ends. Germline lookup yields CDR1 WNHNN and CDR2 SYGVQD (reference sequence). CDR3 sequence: CASSVGAGFTDTQYF. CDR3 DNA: TGCGCCAGCAGTGTGGGGGCCGGGTTCACAGATACGCAGTATTTT.

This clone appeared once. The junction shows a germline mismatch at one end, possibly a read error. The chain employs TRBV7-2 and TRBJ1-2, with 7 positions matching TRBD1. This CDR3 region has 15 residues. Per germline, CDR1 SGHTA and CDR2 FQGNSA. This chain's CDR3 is CASSPGSTGNYGCTF. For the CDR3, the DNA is TGTGCCAGCAGCCCGGGATCGACAGGGAACTATGGCTGCACCTTC.

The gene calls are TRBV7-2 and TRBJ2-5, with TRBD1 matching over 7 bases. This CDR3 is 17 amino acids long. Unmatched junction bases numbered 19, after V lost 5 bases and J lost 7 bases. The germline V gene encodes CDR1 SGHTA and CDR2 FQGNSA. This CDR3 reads CASSHTRDSVSSGTQYF. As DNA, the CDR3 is TGTGCCAGCAGCCACACTCGGGACAGCGTTTCCTCTGGGACCCAGTACTTC.

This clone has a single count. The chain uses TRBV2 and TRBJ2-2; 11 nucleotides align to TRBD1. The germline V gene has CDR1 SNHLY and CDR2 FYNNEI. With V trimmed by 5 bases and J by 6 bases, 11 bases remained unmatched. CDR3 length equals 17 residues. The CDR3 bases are TGTGCCAGCAGTCCGGGGACAGGGGGGGGCTCGGCCGGGGAGCTGTTTTTT. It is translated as CASSPGTGGGSAGELFF. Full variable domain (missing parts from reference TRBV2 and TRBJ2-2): EPEVTQTPSHQVTQMGQEVILRCVPISNHLYFYWYRQILGQKVEFLVSFYNNEISEKSEIFDDQFSVERPDGSNFTLKIRSTKLEDSAMYFCASSPGTGGGSAGELFFGEGSRLTVL.

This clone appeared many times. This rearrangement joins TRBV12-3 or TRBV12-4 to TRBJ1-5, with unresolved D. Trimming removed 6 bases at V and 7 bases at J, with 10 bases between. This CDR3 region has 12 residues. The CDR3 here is CASSNINQPQHF. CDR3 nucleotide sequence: TGTGCCAGCAGCAACATCAACCAGCCCCAGCATTTT.